This entry describes one T cell receptor beta chain. The antigen is undetermined. The data stem from a study of cytomegalovirus exposure and HLA in healthy donors. The study's findings and limits: Based on reports, TCR beta sequences accurately predicted HLA-A and HLA-B alleles for most subjects. Most TCR beta V segments were productive about 90% or about 30% of the time in an earlier analysis. Trimming of TCR beta V- and J-genes showed a link, identified in a later analysis, to a missense DCLRE1C variant.

Every donor was a healthy person donating bone marrow. Vbeta (60) and Jbeta (13) primers were used in the PCR. Using immunoSEQ multiplex PCR, the repertoire was profiled, and TCRdb retains in-frame clones only, with some absent. The sample has tens of thousands of clones; the top ten hold 3.8%. Trimming removed 11 bases at V and 5 bases at J, with 18 bases between. Germline values: CDR1 LNHDA, CDR2 SQIVND (reference sequence). This CDR3 region has 14 residues. The rearrangement uses TRBV19 and TRBJ2-2, with D possibly being TRBD2 (6 bases). The sample taken for sequencing was PBMCs. This TCR derives from a female donor in good health and CMV-seropositive. In nucleotides, the CDR3 is TGTGCCTCCCTGGCTGGGGGGAGGACCGGGGAGCTGTTTTTT. Its translation: CASLAGGRTGELFF.